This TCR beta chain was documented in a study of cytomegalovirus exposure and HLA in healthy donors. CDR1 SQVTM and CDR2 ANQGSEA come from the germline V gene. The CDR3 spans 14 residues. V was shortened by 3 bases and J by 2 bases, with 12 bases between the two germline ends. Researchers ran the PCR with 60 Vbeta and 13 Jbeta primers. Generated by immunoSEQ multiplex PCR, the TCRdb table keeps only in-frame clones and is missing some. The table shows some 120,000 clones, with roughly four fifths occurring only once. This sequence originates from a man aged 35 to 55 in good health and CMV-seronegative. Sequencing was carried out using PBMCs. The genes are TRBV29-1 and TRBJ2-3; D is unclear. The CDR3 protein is CSVESGRITDTQYF. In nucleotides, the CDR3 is TGCAGCGTTGAGTCAGGTCGGATCACAGATACGCAGTATTTT.